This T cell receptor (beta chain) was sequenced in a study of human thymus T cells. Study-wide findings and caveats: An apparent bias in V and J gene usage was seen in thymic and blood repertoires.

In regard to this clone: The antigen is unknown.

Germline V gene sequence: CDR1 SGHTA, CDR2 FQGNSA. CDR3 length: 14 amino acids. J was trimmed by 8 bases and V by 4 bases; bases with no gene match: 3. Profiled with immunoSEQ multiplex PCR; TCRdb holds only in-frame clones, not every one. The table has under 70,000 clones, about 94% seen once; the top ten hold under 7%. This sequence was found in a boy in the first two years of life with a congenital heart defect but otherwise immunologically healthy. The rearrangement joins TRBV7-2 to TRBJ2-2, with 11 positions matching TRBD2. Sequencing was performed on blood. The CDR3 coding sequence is TGTGCCAGCAGCTCTCTAGCGGGGGGAGGGGAGCTGTTTTTT. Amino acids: CASSSLAGGGELFF.